Listed here are 21 T cell receptor beta chains from one sample, sequenced in a study of PD-1 blockade in classical Hodgkin lymphoma. Relapse after autologous stem cell transplantation occurred in every patient, and brentuximab vedotin exposure varied. Data came from immunoSEQ multiplex PCR; TCRdb stores just in-frame clones and leaves some out. The sample lists tens of thousands of clones, approximately 78% occurring once. This specimen was peripheral blood mononuclear cells (PBMCs), taken at baseline. The receptor source for this set is a human donor with classical Hodgkin lymphoma.

The gene calls are TRBV7-2 and TRBJ1-3; D unresolved. The germline V gene has CDR1 SGHTA and CDR2 FQGNSA. Deletions cut 3 bases from V and 9 bases from J, with 9 bases between. The CDR3 contains 12 residues. DNA for the CDR3: TGTGCCAGCAGCTTCGGAGGTTCCACCATATATTTT. Translated, it gives CASSFGGSTIYF.

The chain combines TRBV19 with TRBJ2-7, with D tentatively TRBD2 (5 bases). CDR3 length: 14 amino acids. The V and J ends lost 1 base and 3 bases respectively, with 10 bases between them. Germline V gene data show CDR1 as LNHDA and CDR2 as SQIVND (reference sequence). The CDR3 sequence: CASSIGTPNYEQYF. DNA for the CDR3: TGTGCCAGTAGTATAGGGACTCCCAACTACGAGCAGTACTTC.

The chain uses TRBV9 and TRBJ2-3; possibly TRBD1 or TRBD2 for D (5 bases each). Trimming removed 2 bases at V and 2 bases at J, with 9 bases between. The CDR3 extends over 14 amino acids. From germline, CDR1 is SGDLS and CDR2 YYNGEE. CDR3 bases: TGTGCCAGCAGCGTTTCGGGGACCACAGATACGCAGTATTTT. It yields the protein CASSVSGTTDTQYF.

About this clone: The identical CDR3 is also encoded by other nucleotide sequences in the sample. The gene calls are TRBV18 and TRBJ2-7; no clear D. V was pared by 2 bases and J by 3 bases, with 2 bases between. The germline V gene has CDR1 KGHSH and CDR2 LQKENI. This CDR3 is 11 amino acids long. CDR3 sequence (DNA): TGTGCCAGCTCACCAGGCTACGAGCAGTACTTC. Protein sequence: CASSPGYEQYF. Looking up the rest from reference TRBV18 and TRBJ2-7 gives the full variable domain: NAGVMQNPRHLVRRRGQEARLRCSPMKGHSHVYWYRQLPEEGLKFMVYLQKENIIDESGMPKERFSAEFPKEGPSILRIQQVVRGDSAAYFCASSPGYEQYFGPGTRLTVT.

The rearrangement links TRBV5-6 to TRBJ2-1, with TRBD2 matching over 7 bases. V lost 0 bases, J lost 8 bases, and 8 bases stayed unmatched. The CDR3 consists of 15 residues. Germline V gene sequence: CDR1 SGHDT, CDR2 YYEEEE. DNA for the CDR3: TGTGCCAGCAGCTTGGTCGCAGGGCTAGCGGATGAGCAGTTCTTC. Translating it yields CASSLVAGLADEQFF. Full variable domain (rest looked up from reference TRBV5-6 and TRBJ2-1): DAGVTQSPTHLIKTRGQQVTLRCSPKSGHDTVSWYQQALGQGPQFIFQYYEEEERQRGNFPDRFSGHQFPNYSSELNVNALLLGDSALYLCASSLVAGLADEQFFGPGTRLTVL.

This clone was found once. V gene TRBV7-8 combines with J gene TRBJ1-2; tentative D call: TRBD1 (5 bases). Germline V CDR1 and CDR2: SGHVS, FQNEAQ. The ends were cut back, 4 bases at V and 1 base at J, with 10 bases in the middle. The CDR3 length is 14 residues. CDR3 DNA: TGTGCCAGCAGCTCCCCGGGGCTTAACTATGGCTACACCTTC. Amino acids: CASSSPGLNYGYTF.

In this sample, this clone turned up once. CDR3 region: CASSLVGQGVTEAFF. CDR3 nucleotide sequence: TGCGCCAGCAGCTTGGTGGGACAGGGGGTCACTGAAGCTTTCTTT. This chain links TRBV5-1 with TRBJ1-1, with 11 nucleotides matching TRBD1. The V gene end was trimmed by 0 bases and the J gene end by 4 bases; junction bases not matched to a gene: 2. Germline-derived CDR1 and CDR2 are SGHRS and YFSETQ. The CDR3 runs to 15 residues.

The V call is TRBV23-1, the J call TRBJ1-1, with D tentatively TRBD1 (5 bases). TRBV23-1 is an ORF; its function is uncertain. The CDR3 covers 19 residues. Deletions cut 2 bases from V and 5 bases from J, with 27 bases between. The CDR3 DNA follows: TGCGCCAGCAGTCAACTTATATCCCGGTTCGGTTGGGGGATAACTGAAGCTTTCTTT. Translated, it gives CASSQLISRFGWGITEAFF.

This rearrangement joins TRBV12-2 to TRBJ1-1; the DNA was not used to check the table's D call, TRBD1. TRBV12-2 is assigned pseudogene status. The CDR3 is 14 residues long. CDR3 in amino acids: CASRLAQGNTEAFF. The DNA for the CDR3 is TGTGCAAGTCGCTTAGCTCAGGGGAACACTGAAGCTTTCTTT.

The rearrangement links TRBV7-9 to TRBJ1-1, with 8 bases identical to TRBD1. With 10 bases clipped from V and 6 bases from J, the junction kept 7 bases outside the gene matches. Germline CDR1 and CDR2: SEHNR and FQNEAQ (reference sequence). This CDR3 is built from 12 residues. The CDR3 nucleotides read TGTGCCACCGGACAGGGTGAGGCTGAAGCTTTCTTT. Its protein product is CATGQGEAEAFF.

The chain combines TRBV5-5 with TRBJ1-6, with no clear D. The V end was cut by 1 base, the J end by 12 bases, with 11 bases between. Germline assignment: CDR1 SGHKS and CDR2 YYEKEE (reference sequence). CDR3 length: 13 amino acids. The CDR3 DNA follows: TGTGCCAGCAGCTTGCGGGCCGACCTACCCCTCCACTTT. Encoded protein: CASSLRADLPLHF.

The CDR3: CASRTGGASIQYF. CDR3 bases: TGTGCCAGCAGAACAGGGGGCGCTTCCATTCAGTACTTC. This chain uses TRBV6-1 with TRBJ2-4; 9 nucleotides match TRBD1. The CDR3 has 13 residues. The trim removed 6 bases at V and 9 bases at J, leaving 6 bases unmatched. Germline CDR1 is MNHNS and CDR2 is SASEGT.

The chain joins TRBV6-6 to TRBJ2-5; a possible D gene is TRBD2 (6 bases). The V and J ends lost 6 bases and 2 bases respectively, with 16 bases between them. The CDR3 has 15 amino acids. The germline CDR1 and CDR2 sequences are MNHNY and SVGAGI (reference sequence). As DNA, the CDR3 is TGTGCCAGCAGAATTACGGGACTCCGTCAAGAGACCCAGTACTTC. It codes for CASRITGLRQETQYF.

The rearrangement joins TRBV6-6 to TRBJ2-5, with a tentative D call TRBD2 (7 bases). Deletions cut 2 bases from V and 9 bases from J, with 19 bases between. The germline CDR1 and CDR2 sequences are MNHNY and SVGAGI (reference sequence). The CDR3 totals 15 residues. CDR3 sequence reads: CASSYPGGGPEAQYF. The DNA for the CDR3 is TGTGCCAGCAGTTACCCTGGCGGGGGCCCTGAGGCCCAGTACTTC.

The chain is built from TRBV5-1 and TRBJ2-7; 10 bases are shared with TRBD2. V lost 0 bases, J lost 1 base, and 4 bases stayed unmatched. The CDR3 sequence is 16 residues long. Germline assignment: CDR1 SGHRS and CDR2 YFSETQ. The CDR3 sequence is CASSLGLAGVSYEQYF. CDR3 bases: TGCGCCAGCAGCTTGGGGCTAGCGGGGGTATCCTACGAGCAGTACTTC.

The V call is TRBV9, the J call TRBJ2-7, with D possibly matching TRBD2 (5 bases). Germline values: CDR1 SGDLS, CDR2 YYNGEE. This CDR3 spans 13 amino acids. The V and J ends lost 4 bases and 6 bases respectively, with 14 bases between them. The CDR3 reads CASSLAGFGEQYF. CDR3 bases: TGTGCCAGCAGCCTAGCTGGGTTTGGCGAGCAGTACTTC.

The V call is TRBV2, the J call TRBJ1-1, with 7 bases that match TRBD1. The CDR3 contains 16 residues. Trimming took 6 bases from V and 3 from J; bases not matched to a gene: 13. Germline V gene sequence: CDR1 SNHLY, CDR2 FYNNEI. The CDR3 here is CASRPQGGWLYTEAFF. The CDR3 DNA is TGTGCCAGCAGGCCCCAAGGGGGCTGGCTTTACACTGAAGCTTTCTTT.

The CDR3 region is CASSLGGEDEQFF. CDR3 in DNA: TGTGCCAGCAGCTTAGGGGGGGAAGATGAGCAGTTCTTC. The chain is built from TRBV11-2 and TRBJ2-1; possibly TRBD2 for D (6 bases). Germline-derived CDR1 and CDR2 are SGHAT and FQNNGV. The CDR3 loop spans 13 amino acids. V lost 1 base to trimming and J lost 8 bases, with 9 bases between them.

This clone turned up a few times. V usage is TRBV4-3 and J usage is TRBJ2-2; 7 bases agree with TRBD2. From germline, CDR1 is LGHNA and CDR2 YSLEER. V shed 0 bases, J shed 6 bases, and the junction held 7 bases outside the gene matches. CDR3 size: 16 residues. Written as DNA, the CDR3 is TGCGCCAGCAGCCAAGATGATAACGGGGGGTCCGGGGAGCTGTTTTTT. Translated, it gives CASSQDDNGGSGELFF.

V usage is TRBV7-9 and J usage is TRBJ2-5; D may be TRBD1 or TRBD2 (5 bases each). The ends were cut back, 3 bases at V and 4 bases at J, with 12 bases in the middle. The length of the CDR3 is 14 residues. Germline V gene data show CDR1 as SEHNR and CDR2 as FQNEAQ (reference sequence). CDR3 coding DNA: TGTGCCAGCAGCTTCGGGGACGATCGAGAGACCCAGTACTTC. Translation: CASSFGDDRETQYF.

The CDR3 DNA reads TGTGCCAGCAGCACCCGGCCAGGGCTAAACACTGAAGCTTTCTTT. As protein: CASSTRPGLNTEAFF. This chain uses TRBV9 with TRBJ1-1; D may be TRBD1 (5 bases). The V gene lost 4 bases and the J gene lost 2 bases, with 15 bases spanning the gap. This CDR3 has 15 residues. Germline V CDR1 and CDR2: SGDLS, YYNGEE.